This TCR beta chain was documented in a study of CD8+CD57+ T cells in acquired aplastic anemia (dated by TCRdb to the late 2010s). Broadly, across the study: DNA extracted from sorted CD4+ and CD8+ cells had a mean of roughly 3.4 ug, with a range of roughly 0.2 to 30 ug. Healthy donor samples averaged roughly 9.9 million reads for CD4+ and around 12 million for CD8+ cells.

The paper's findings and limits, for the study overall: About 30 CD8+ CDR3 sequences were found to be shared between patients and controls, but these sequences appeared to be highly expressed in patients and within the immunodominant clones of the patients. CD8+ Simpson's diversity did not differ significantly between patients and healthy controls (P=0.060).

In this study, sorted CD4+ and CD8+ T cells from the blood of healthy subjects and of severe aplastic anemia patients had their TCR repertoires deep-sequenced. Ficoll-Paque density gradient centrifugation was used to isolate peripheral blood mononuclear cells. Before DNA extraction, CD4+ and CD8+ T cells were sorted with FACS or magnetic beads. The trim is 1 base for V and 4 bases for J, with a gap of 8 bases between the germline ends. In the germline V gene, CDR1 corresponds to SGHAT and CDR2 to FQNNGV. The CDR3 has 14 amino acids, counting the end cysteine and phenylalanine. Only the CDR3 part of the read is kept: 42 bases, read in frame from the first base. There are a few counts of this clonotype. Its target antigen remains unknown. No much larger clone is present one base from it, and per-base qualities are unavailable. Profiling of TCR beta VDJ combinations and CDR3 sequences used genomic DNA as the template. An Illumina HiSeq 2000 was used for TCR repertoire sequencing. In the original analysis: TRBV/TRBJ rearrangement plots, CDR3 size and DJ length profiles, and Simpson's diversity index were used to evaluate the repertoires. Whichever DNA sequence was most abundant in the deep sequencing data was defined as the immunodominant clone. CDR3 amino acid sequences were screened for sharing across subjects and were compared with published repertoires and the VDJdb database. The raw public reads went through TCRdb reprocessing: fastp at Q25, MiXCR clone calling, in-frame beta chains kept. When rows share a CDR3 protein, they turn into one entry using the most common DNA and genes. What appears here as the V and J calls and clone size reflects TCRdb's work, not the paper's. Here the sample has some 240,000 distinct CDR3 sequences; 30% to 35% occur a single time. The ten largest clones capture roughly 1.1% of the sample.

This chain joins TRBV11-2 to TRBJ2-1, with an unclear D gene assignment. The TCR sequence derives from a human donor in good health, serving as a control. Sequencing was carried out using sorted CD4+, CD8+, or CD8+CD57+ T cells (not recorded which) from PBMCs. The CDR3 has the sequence CASSLGAQYNEQFF. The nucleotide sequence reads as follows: TGTGCCAGCAGCTTAGGGGCGCAGTACAATGAGCAGTTCTTC.